The 32 T cell receptor beta chains below were found in one sample sequenced in a study of T cell repertoires in cytomegalovirus infection. TCRdb redid the calling of the reads with MiXCR, one entry per CDR3 protein. The top ten clones hold approximately 2.4% of a sample with roughly 320,000 distinct CDR3 sequences, 9.6% of them seen once. Material for sequencing was PBMCs. The receptors stem from a human donor in good health (CMV status not recorded). Some clones in this sample may be carry-over from other donors' samples.

This clonotype has a count of ten or more. The V gene is TRBV7-9, the J gene TRBJ2-2; D unclear. This CDR3 has 14 amino acids. The V and J ends lost 7 bases and 0 bases respectively, with 9 bases between them. Germline-derived CDR1 and CDR2 are SEHNR and FQNEAQ (reference sequence). The CDR3 is CASTTEANTGELFF. CDR3 coding DNA: TGTGCCAGCACGACCGAGGCGAACACCGGGGAGCTGTTTTTT.

This clonotype was seen ten or more times. The chain combines TRBV27 with TRBJ1-1; D remains unclear. The CDR3 spans 14 residues. In germline, CDR1 is MNHEY, CDR2 SMNVEV (reference sequence). V shed 3 bases and J shed 1 base, with 9 bases lying between them. Here the CDR3 reads CASSFDTGNTEAFF. The CDR3 nucleotides read TGTGCCAGCAGTTTCGATACGGGGAACACTGAAGCTTTCTTT.

This clonotype was found many times. The gene calls are TRBV25-1 and TRBJ1-1; 7 nucleotides line up with TRBD1. The germline V gene encodes CDR1 MGHDK and CDR2 SYGVNS. The CDR3 is made up of 14 amino acids. The J segment lost 1 base and the V segment lost 6 bases, leaving 5 bases of the junction unmatched. The CDR3 DNA is TGTGCCAGCAGAGAGACAGGGTCGAACACTGAAGCTTTCTTT. It codes for CASRETGSNTEAFF.

This clonotype has ten or more counts. V usage is TRBV2 and J usage is TRBJ2-3; D call uncertain. Trimming took off 3 bases at V and 2 bases at J, with 3 bases between the two ends. This CDR3 has 12 amino acids. Germline assignment: CDR1 SNHLY and CDR2 FYNNEI. CDR3 nucleotide sequence: TGTGCCAGCAGTGACAACACAGATACGCAGTATTTT. Protein sequence: CASSDNTDTQYF.

This clonotype was recorded many times. This sequence joins TRBV4-1 and TRBJ1-1; D gene uncertain. The germline V gene has CDR1 MGHRA and CDR2 YSYEKL. Trimming took off 2 bases at V and 2 bases at J, with 12 bases between the two ends. The CDR3 is 15 amino acids. As DNA, the CDR3 is TGCGCCAGCAGCCAACTCCCTACGGCAAACACTGAAGCTTTCTTT. Residues: CASSQLPTANTEAFF.

This clonotype was recorded at least ten times. The chain joins TRBV11-2 to TRBJ2-4; a weak D match, TRBD1 (7 bases). The germline gives CDR1 SGHAT, CDR2 FQNNGV. The CDR3 sequence is 16 residues long. V was clipped by 5 bases and J by 0 bases, with 14 bases between them. The CDR3, as DNA: TGTGCCAGCAGCCGAAACAGGGGACTAGCCAAAAACATTCAGTACTTC. It is translated as CASSRNRGLAKNIQYF.

The genes are TRBV3-1 and TRBJ2-5, with 7 nucleotides matching TRBD1. In germline, CDR1 is LGHDT, CDR2 YNNKEL (reference sequence). The CDR3 consists of 17 residues. V gave up 1 base and J gave up 1 base; unmatched junction bases: 9. The CDR3 reads CASSQARGKRGQETQYF. The CDR3 DNA reads TGTGCCAGCAGCCAAGCCAGGGGGAAAAGGGGCCAAGAGACCCAGTACTTC.

In its sample, this clonotype was seen many times. V usage is TRBV6-2 or TRBV6-3 and J usage is TRBJ1-5; D is unresolved. CDR3 length equals 15 residues. Per the germline V gene, CDR1 is MNHEY and CDR2 is SVGEGT. V shed 2 bases and J shed 0 bases, with 8 bases lying between them. CDR3 residues: CASSYGQLSNQPQHF. Here the CDR3 DNA reads TGTGCCAGCAGTTACGGCCAGCTTAGCAATCAGCCCCAGCATTTT.

This clonotype was found many times. The chain uses TRBV4-3 and TRBJ2-3; possible D gene TRBD1, 6 bases. Germline CDR1 and CDR2: LGHNA and YSLEER. The length of the CDR3 is 14 residues. The V gene lost 2 bases and the J gene lost 3 bases, with 9 bases spanning the gap. CDR3 coding DNA: TGCGCCAGCAGCCAAAGAGGGGGTACAGATACGCAGTATTTT. Residues: CASSQRGGTDTQYF.

This clonotype has a count of ten or more. Sequence at one end of the junction differs from germline and may be a read error. Here the CDR3 reads CASSLVGSKQPQHF. The CDR3 DNA reads TGTGCCAGCAGCTTGGTTGGCAGCAAGCAGCCCCAGCATTTT. This chain links TRBV5-5 with TRBJ1-5, with no clear D. CDR1 is SGHKS and CDR2 is YYEKEE in the germline V gene (reference sequence). This CDR3 has 14 amino acids.

The gene calls are TRBV28 and TRBJ1-1; TRBD1 aligns across 10 bases. CDR3 length: 13 amino acids. Losses at the gene ends were 6 bases for V and 3 bases for J; bases not matched to a gene: 1. Germline CDR1 MDHEN, CDR2 SYDVKM. The CDR3 region is CASRGTGDTEAFF. The CDR3 DNA follows: TGTGCCAGCAGGGGGACAGGGGACACTGAAGCTTTCTTT.

The chain combines TRBV4-2 with TRBJ1-5; weak D call: TRBD1 (6 bases). The CDR3 is made up of 15 amino acids. The germline CDR1 and CDR2 sequences are LGHNA and YNFKEQ. The V gene lost 0 bases and the J gene lost 6 bases, with 12 bases spanning the gap. CDR3 nucleotides: TGTGCCAGCAGCCAAGATCCTAGGGGGGGTCAGCCCCAGCATTTT. Protein product: CASSQDPRGGQPQHF.

This clonotype was counted at least ten times. V and J are TRBV7-6 and TRBJ2-1; 7 positions match TRBD2. Looked up from germline, CDR1 is SGHVS and CDR2 is FNYEAQ. The CDR3 totals 15 residues. V lost 3 bases to trimming and J lost 6 bases; unmatched junction nucleotides: 8. The CDR3 sequence: CASSFPSGAGNEQFF. The CDR3 nucleotides read TGTGCCAGCAGCTTTCCAAGCGGGGCGGGCAATGAGCAGTTCTTC.

This clonotype showed up just a few times. The chain couples TRBV12-3 or TRBV12-4 to TRBJ2-6, with a possible D match to TRBD1 (6 bases). The CDR3 is 16 amino acids. V dropped 3 bases and J dropped 0 bases, with 9 bases sitting between them. The CDR3 region has the DNA TGTGCCAGCAGTTTTCCGACAGGCTCTGGGGCCAACGTCCTGACTTTC. Residues: CASSFPTGSGANVLTF.

Ten or more counts support this clonotype. The J gene is TRBJ2-1, the V gene TRBV6-2 or TRBV6-3; 11 nucleotides match TRBD2. After removal of 6 bases from V and 9 bases from J, the junction contained 10 bases not matched to a gene. The CDR3 spans 15 residues. CDR1 and CDR2 (germline): MNHEY, SVGEGT. CDR3 DNA: TGTGCCAGCAGCGGAACTAGCGGGGGCTGGGGTGAGCAGTTCTTC. It translates to CASSGTSGGWGEQFF.

This clonotype came up many times. The rearrangement uses TRBV6-6 and TRBJ2-3; D could derive from TRBD1 or TRBD2 (5 bases each). Germline CDR1 MNHNY, CDR2 SVGAGI (reference sequence). Trimming stripped 2 bases from V and 0 bases from J, with 15 bases between. CDR3 length equals 17 residues. The CDR3, as DNA: TGTGCCAGCAGTTACCCTCTGGGACGCACTAGCACAGATACGCAGTATTTT. It is translated as CASSYPLGRTSTDTQYF.

This clonotype occurred many times. The rearrangement links TRBV5-1 to TRBJ2-5; 12 bases are a match to TRBD2. Germline V gives CDR1 SGHRS, CDR2 YFSETQ. This CDR3 is 15 amino acids long. V was clipped by 7 bases and J by 5 bases; unmatched bases: 9. The CDR3 is CASGPSGGAHETQYF. DNA of the CDR3: TGCGCCAGCGGTCCTAGCGGGGGGGCCCACGAGACCCAGTACTTC.

This clonotype was picked up many times. This chain connects TRBV28 to TRBJ1-2, with D maybe TRBD1 (6 bases). CDR1 is MDHEN, CDR2 SYDVKM, per germline. This CDR3 has 12 residues. V lost 6 bases and J lost 3, with 8 bases in between. CDR3 amino acids: CASRRQDYGYTF. Here the CDR3 DNA reads TGTGCCAGCAGGAGACAGGACTATGGCTACACCTTC.

The genes are TRBV13 and TRBJ1-2, with 8 bases aligning to TRBD1. This CDR3 is built from 17 residues. Per germline, CDR1 PRHDT and CDR2 FYEKMQ (reference sequence). V lost 4 bases to trimming and J lost 0 bases; unmatched junction nucleotides: 10. The CDR3 loop is CASSSSRTGGSNYGYTF. DNA for the CDR3: TGTGCCAGCAGCTCAAGCCGTACAGGGGGATCTAACTATGGCTACACCTTC.

There are many counts of this clonotype. The chain combines TRBV27 with TRBJ2-5, with a tentative D call TRBD2 (6 bases). The CDR3 is 14 residues long. Between the trimmed V and J ends, which lost 1 base and 4 bases, there was a span of 10 bases. CDR1 MNHEY and CDR2 SMNVEV come from the germline V gene (reference sequence). CDR3 DNA sequence: TGTGCCAGCAGTTTATGGAGGGGTGCAGAGACCCAGTACTTC. Translated, it gives CASSLWRGAETQYF.

This rearrangement joins TRBV5-6 to TRBJ2-4; no firm D call. The CDR3 extends over 15 amino acids. CDR1 and CDR2 (germline): SGHDT, YYEEEE. The V end was cut by 4 bases, the J end by 2 bases, with 13 bases between. This chain's CDR3 is CASSTRRLSKNIQYF. In nucleotides, the CDR3 is TGTGCCAGCAGCACCCGGCGTCTGTCCAAAAACATTCAGTACTTC.

With respect to this clonotype: A much larger clone differs by one base, so this may be a read error. This chain connects TRBV28 to TRBJ2-1, with D possibly TRBD1 on 5 matching bases. In germline, CDR1 is MDHEN, CDR2 SYDVKM. V was cut by 5 bases and J by 3 bases, with 14 bases left in between. This CDR3 has 15 residues. The CDR3 is CASSETATHYNEQFF. In nucleotides, the CDR3 is TGTGCCAGCAGTGAGACAGCAACTCACTACAATGAGCAGTTCTTC.

This clonotype was recorded at least ten times. This chain connects TRBV7-2 to TRBJ1-1; TRBD1 agrees at 10 bases. The CDR3 runs to 14 residues. The germline V gene has CDR1 SGHTA and CDR2 FQGNSA. V lost 5 bases, J lost 4 bases, and 4 bases stayed unmatched. The CDR3 DNA is TGTGCCAGCAGCCCGCGACAGGGGGCCACTGAAGCTTTCTTT. Translating it yields CASSPRQGATEAFF.

This clonotype has at least ten counts. The chain uses TRBV5-1 and TRBJ2-4; D unclear. This CDR3 is 15 amino acids long. Looked up from germline, CDR1 is SGHRS and CDR2 is YFSETQ. V lost 7 bases to trimming and J lost 0 bases, with 14 bases between them. For the CDR3, the DNA is TGCGCCAGCCAGGCAGGCACCCTAGCCAAAAACATTCAGTACTTC. As protein: CASQAGTLAKNIQYF.

This clonotype occurred a few times. The CDR3 bases are TGCGCCAGCAGCCAGCCCAGGGGCAGAACTTATAATTCACCCCTCCACTTT. It is translated as CASSQPRGRTYNSPLHF. The chain joins TRBV4-1 to TRBJ1-6, with D perhaps TRBD1 (6 bases). Looked up from germline, CDR1 is MGHRA and CDR2 is YSYEKL. This CDR3 region has 17 residues. V was pared by 3 bases and J by 4 bases, with 16 bases between.

This clonotype was recorded many times. The chain joins TRBV29-1 to TRBJ1-1; D is perhaps TRBD1 (5 bases). The CDR3 covers 13 residues. Trimming took off 7 bases at V and 1 base at J, with 13 bases between the two ends. The germline V gene has CDR1 SQVTM and CDR2 ANQGSEA. This CDR3 reads CSGKRDSNTEAFF. The CDR3 DNA reads as TGCAGCGGCAAGCGGGACTCGAACACTGAAGCTTTCTTT.

Ten or more counts support this clonotype. The CDR3 sequence is CASSLARTDWGNEQFF. CDR3 DNA sequence: TGTGCCAGCAGCTTAGCGCGGACAGACTGGGGGAATGAGCAGTTCTTC. V gene TRBV7-2 combines with J gene TRBJ2-1; D possibly corresponds to TRBD1 (6 bases). V was clipped by 0 bases and J by 7 bases, with 16 bases between them. Germline assignment: CDR1 SGHTA and CDR2 FQGNSA. CDR3 length: 16 amino acids.

This clonotype has at least ten counts. The rearrangement links TRBV7-6 to TRBJ2-1; unclear D gene. The V end was cut by 1 base, the J end by 0 bases, with 10 bases between. Per the germline V gene, CDR1 is SGHVS and CDR2 is FNYEAQ. CDR3 size: 16 residues. DNA of the CDR3: TGTGCCAGCAGCTTAGAATACGCAAGCTCCTACAATGAGCAGTTCTTC. It yields the protein CASSLEYASSYNEQFF.

There are many counts of this clonotype. This chain links TRBV7-2 with TRBJ2-5, with TRBD1 matching 10 bases. The CDR3 length is 14 residues. V was pared by 7 bases and J by 6 bases, with 8 bases of the junction left unmatched. Germline V gives CDR1 SGHTA, CDR2 FQGNSA. The CDR3 region is CASTLGQGVQTQYF. The CDR3 DNA is TGTGCCAGCACCCTTGGACAGGGGGTTCAGACCCAGTACTTC.

This clonotype was seen many times. The chain uses TRBV6-6 and TRBJ1-2; a weak D match, TRBD1 (5 bases). CDR1 and CDR2 from the germline V gene are MNHNY and SVGAGI (reference sequence). V lost 2 bases and J 8 bases, leaving 12 bases between the germline ends. The CDR3 is 13 amino acids. The CDR3 coding sequence is TGTGCCAGCAGTTACACCCGACAGTACGGCTACACCTTC. This encodes CASSYTRQYGYTF.

This clonotype has only a few counts. The chain carries TRBV7-9 and TRBJ2-1; possible D gene TRBD1, 5 bases. The V end lost 5 bases, the J end lost 5 bases, and 13 bases lay between the germline ends. CDR3 length: 14 amino acids. In germline, CDR1 is SEHNR, CDR2 FQNEAQ (reference sequence). This CDR3 reads CASSQRGRDNEQFF. The CDR3 DNA sequence: TGTGCCAGCAGCCAAAGGGGAAGGGACAATGAGCAGTTCTTC.

This clonotype appeared many times. This sequence joins TRBV7-2 and TRBJ2-2; tentative D call: TRBD2 (6 bases). The germline V gene encodes CDR1 SGHTA and CDR2 FQGNSA. The CDR3 contains 14 residues. V lost 3 bases and J lost 3, with 8 bases in between. This chain's CDR3 is CASSLEGHTGELFF. The DNA for the CDR3 is TGTGCCAGCAGCTTGGAGGGGCACACCGGGGAGCTGTTTTTT.